A single sample gave rise to the 4 T cell receptor beta chains below, sequenced in a study of Ad26.COV2.S vaccination and SARS-CoV-2 variants. Sequenced by immunoSEQ multiplex PCR; TCRdb stores in-frame clones only, minus some. The repertoire holds 46,000 or so clones, with approximately 80% as singletons. The specimen comprised peripheral blood, sampled after recovery from COVID-19. Every receptor here comes from a human donor who had recovered from COVID-19.

This sequence joins TRBV18 and TRBJ1-1; D is ambiguous. V dropped 3 bases and J dropped 1 base, with 9 bases sitting between them. This CDR3 is 14 amino acids long. Germline V CDR1 and CDR2: KGHSH, LQKENI. The CDR3 spells CASSPLGGNTEAFF. The CDR3 DNA is TGTGCCAGCTCACCGCTTGGAGGGAACACTGAAGCTTTCTTT.

The sample holds a few counts of this clone. The CDR3 is CASSLNTLNTEAFF. In DNA, the CDR3 is TGCGCCAGCAGCTTAAACACCTTGAACACTGAAGCTTTCTTT. V is TRBV5-1 and J is TRBJ1-1, with no clear D. This CDR3 is 14 amino acids long. Trimming removed 2 bases at V and 0 bases at J, with 8 bases between. Germline values: CDR1 SGHRS, CDR2 YFSETQ.

V and J are TRBV27 and TRBJ2-7; 15 bases align to TRBD2. CDR1 is MNHEY, CDR2 SMNVEV, per germline (reference sequence). This CDR3 is built from 15 residues. V trimming: 6 bases; J trimming: 2 bases; junction bases outside the gene matches: 2. CDR3 coding DNA: TGTGCCAGCAGGGGACTAGCGGGAGGTACCTACGAGCAGTACTTC. Amino acid sequence: CASRGLAGGTYEQYF.

The CDR3 loop is CSVERGFYGYTF. CDR3 nucleotides: TGCAGCGTTGAGCGGGGTTTCTATGGCTACACCTTC. V is TRBV29-1 and J is TRBJ1-2, with no clear D. This CDR3 has 12 amino acids. V lost 3 bases, J lost 4 bases, and 9 bases lay in between. Per germline, CDR1 SQVTM and CDR2 ANQGSEA.